The present TCR beta chain was sequenced within a study of T cell responses to AZD1222 COVID-19 vaccine. TCRdb's table, derived via immunoSEQ multiplex PCR, lists solely in-frame clones and lacks some. Of 90,000 to 110,000 clones in the sample, roughly 86% are singletons; the top ten hold about 4.5%. On this clone: The antigen is not known.

Study-level points and caveats: Spike as a whole was targeted by vaccine-associated CD4 TCRs, dominant at 160-218 and 743-854. Only a handful of AZD1222 recipients, more than 5 in all, had baseline seropositivity. Targets within unmutated variant regions were reportedly found for nearly half of spike-specific TCRs.

This receptor was identified in an adult who received the AZD1222 COVID-19 vaccine. Sequenced material: peripheral blood, taken 28 days after the second AZD1222 dose.

For the CDR3, the DNA is TGTGCCAGCAGTTTATCAGTGAACAGACTACCACTGAACACTGAAGCTTTCTTT. Translating gives CASSLSVNRLPLNTEAFF. J is TRBJ1-1 and V is TRBV28, with D uncertain. The CDR3 has 18 residues. Looked up from germline, CDR1 is MDHEN and CDR2 is SYDVKM. V lost 1 base and J 0 bases, leaving 18 bases between the germline ends.